This TCR beta chain is from a study of beta chain features in type 1 diabetes. In the study overall: All samples yielded about 100 million examined sorted cells.

Expressed TCRB transcripts were sequenced, since all the RNA that had been isolated was reverse transcribed. TCRdb keeps only in-frame clones here, not all; method: immunoSEQ multiplex PCR. This table has about 230,000 clones, approximately 16% appearing once. Study-wide findings and caveats: Unsettled here was the matter of whether HLA type influences TCRB rearrangement. Type 1 diabetes patients had moderately but significantly shorter TCRB CDR3s in all four CD4+ subsets. Insertions at VDJ junctions were less frequent in type 1 diabetes patients. These patients also deleted more nucleotides at the same junctions.

The length of the CDR3 is 12 residues. Trimming stripped 5 bases from V and 10 bases from J, with 12 bases between. Germline-derived CDR1 and CDR2 are SGHAT and FQNNGV. Turning to this clone: Its antigen is unknown.

This TCR was recovered from a man aged 25-45 years with type 1 diabetes. The chain joins TRBV11-2 to TRBJ2-1, with D perhaps matching TRBD2 (5 bases). The sample taken for sequencing was naive CD4+ T cells from blood. DNA of the CDR3: TGTGCCAGCAGCCCTAGGACTGGCGAGCAGTTCTTC. Translating gives CASSPRTGEQFF.